The clone carrying this TCR beta chain has only a few counts. Its antigen is still unknown. Naive CD8 cells, CD45RO-negative and positively selected for CCR7, excluded terminally differentiated effector memory CD45RA+ cells. Nashville, Tennessee was home to all donors, each a Caucasian adult. Germline V gene sequence: CDR1 SGDLS, CDR2 YYNGEE. V gave up 4 bases and J gave up 3 bases, with 10 bases separating them. The CDR3 sequence is 13 residues long. Data came from immunoSEQ multiplex PCR; TCRdb stores just in-frame clones and leaves some out. The sample has around 580,000 clones, 95% to 98% seen once; the top ten hold 0.25% to 0.35%. These data come from a study of shared clonotypes between healthy human individuals. Study-wide findings and caveats: Shared across several donors were around 4.7% of the naive CD4 clonotypes.

The chain is built from TRBV9 and TRBJ1-1, with D uncertain. The sequenced material came from naive CD8+ T cells sorted from blood. This TCR came from a young man in good health. CDR3 sequence reads: CASSRQADTEAFF. The CDR3 DNA follows: TGTGCCAGCAGCCGTCAGGCGGACACTGAAGCTTTCTTT.